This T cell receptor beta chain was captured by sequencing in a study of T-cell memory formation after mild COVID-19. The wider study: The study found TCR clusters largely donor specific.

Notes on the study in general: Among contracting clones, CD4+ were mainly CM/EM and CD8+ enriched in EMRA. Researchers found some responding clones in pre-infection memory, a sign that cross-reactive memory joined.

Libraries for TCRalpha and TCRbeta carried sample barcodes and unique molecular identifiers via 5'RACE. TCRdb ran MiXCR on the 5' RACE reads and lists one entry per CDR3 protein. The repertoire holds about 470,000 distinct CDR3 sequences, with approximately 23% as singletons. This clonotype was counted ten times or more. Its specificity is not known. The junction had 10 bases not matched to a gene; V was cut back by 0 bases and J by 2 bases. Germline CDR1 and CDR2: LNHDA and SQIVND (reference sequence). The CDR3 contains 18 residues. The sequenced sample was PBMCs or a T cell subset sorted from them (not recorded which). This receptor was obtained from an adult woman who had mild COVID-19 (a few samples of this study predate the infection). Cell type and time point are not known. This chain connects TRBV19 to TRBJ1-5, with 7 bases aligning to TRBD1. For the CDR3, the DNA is TGTGCCAGTAGTATAGACGACAGGGCCCGGTTGGGCAATCAGCCCCAGCATTTT. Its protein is CASSIDDRARLGNQPQHF.